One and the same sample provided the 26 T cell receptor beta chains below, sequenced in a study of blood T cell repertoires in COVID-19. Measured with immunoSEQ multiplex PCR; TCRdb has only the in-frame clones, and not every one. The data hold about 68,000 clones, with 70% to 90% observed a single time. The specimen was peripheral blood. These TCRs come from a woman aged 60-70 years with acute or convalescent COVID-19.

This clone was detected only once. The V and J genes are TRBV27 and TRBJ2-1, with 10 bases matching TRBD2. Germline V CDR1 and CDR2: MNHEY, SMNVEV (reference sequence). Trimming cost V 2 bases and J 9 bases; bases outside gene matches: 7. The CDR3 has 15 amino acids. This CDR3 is CASSLGLAGVGEQFF. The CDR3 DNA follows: TGTGCCAGCAGTTTAGGGCTAGCGGGGGTCGGTGAGCAGTTCTTC.

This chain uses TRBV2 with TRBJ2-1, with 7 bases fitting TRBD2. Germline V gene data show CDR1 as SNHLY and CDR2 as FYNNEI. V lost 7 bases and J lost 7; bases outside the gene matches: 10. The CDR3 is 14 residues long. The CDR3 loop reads CASNRETSYNEQFF. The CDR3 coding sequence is TGTGCCAGCAATCGGGAGACTAGCTATAATGAGCAGTTCTTC.

CDR3 loop: CASNRLNTEAFF. The CDR3, as DNA: TGTGCCAGCAACAGGTTGAACACTGAAGCTTTCTTT. The chain is built from TRBV6-5 and TRBJ1-1, with a tentative D call TRBD1 (5 bases). The germline V gene has CDR1 MNHEY and CDR2 SVGAGI. The CDR3 is 12 residues long. The V and J ends lost 7 bases and 0 bases respectively, with 6 bases between them.

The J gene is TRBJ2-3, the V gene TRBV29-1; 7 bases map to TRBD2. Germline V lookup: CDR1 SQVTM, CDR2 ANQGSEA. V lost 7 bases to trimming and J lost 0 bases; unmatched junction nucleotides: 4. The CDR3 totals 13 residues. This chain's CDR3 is CSASTSSTDTQYF. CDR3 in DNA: TGCAGCGCATCGACTAGCAGCACAGATACGCAGTATTTT.

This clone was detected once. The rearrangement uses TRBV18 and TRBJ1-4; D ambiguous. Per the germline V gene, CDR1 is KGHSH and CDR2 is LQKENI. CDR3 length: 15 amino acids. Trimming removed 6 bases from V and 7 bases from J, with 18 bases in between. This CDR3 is CASSQLVGIGEKLFF. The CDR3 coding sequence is TGTGCCAGCTCGCAACTAGTGGGTATAGGTGAAAAACTGTTTTTT.

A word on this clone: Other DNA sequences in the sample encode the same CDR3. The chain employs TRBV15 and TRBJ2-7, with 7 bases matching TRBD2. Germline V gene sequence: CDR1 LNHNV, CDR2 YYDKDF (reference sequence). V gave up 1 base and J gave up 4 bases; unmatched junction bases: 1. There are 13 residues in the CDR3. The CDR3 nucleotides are TGTGCCACCAGCAGAGGACTAGCATACGAGCAGTACTTC. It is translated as CATSRGLAYEQYF. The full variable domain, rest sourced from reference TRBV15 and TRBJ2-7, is DAMVIQNPRYQVTQFGKPVTLSCSQTLNHNVMYWYQQKSSQAPKLLFHYYDKDFNNEADTPDNFQSRRPNTSFCFLDIRSPGLGDTAMYLCATSRGLAYEQYFGPGTRLTVT.

CDR3 DNA: TGTGCCAGCAGCCAGGGTTCCTACAATGAGCAGTTCTTC. It specifies CASSQGSYNEQFF. V usage is TRBV12-3 or TRBV12-4 and J usage is TRBJ2-1; TRBD1 might be the D (5 bases). The germline V and J ends were trimmed by 6 bases and 1 base, with 7 bases remaining between them. CDR3 size: 13 residues.

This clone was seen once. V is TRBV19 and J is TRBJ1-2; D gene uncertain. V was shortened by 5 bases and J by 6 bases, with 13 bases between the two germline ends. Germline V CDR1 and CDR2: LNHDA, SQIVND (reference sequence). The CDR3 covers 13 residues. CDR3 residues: CASSRSRSDGYTF. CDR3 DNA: TGTGCCAGTAGTCGTTCCAGGTCGGATGGCTACACCTTC.

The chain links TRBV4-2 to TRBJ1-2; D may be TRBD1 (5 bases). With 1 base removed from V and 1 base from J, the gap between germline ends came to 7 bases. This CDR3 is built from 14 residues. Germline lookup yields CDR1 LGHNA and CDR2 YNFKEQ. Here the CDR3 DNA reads TGTGCCAGCAGCCAAGCACAGGATAACTATGGCTACACCTTC. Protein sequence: CASSQAQDNYGYTF.

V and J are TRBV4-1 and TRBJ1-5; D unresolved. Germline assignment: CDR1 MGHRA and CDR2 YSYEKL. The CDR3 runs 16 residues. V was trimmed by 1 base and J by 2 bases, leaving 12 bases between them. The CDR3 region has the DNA TGCGCCAGCAGCCAAGTTCGGGGAGTAGGCAATCAGCCCCAGCATTTT. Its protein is CASSQVRGVGNQPQHF.

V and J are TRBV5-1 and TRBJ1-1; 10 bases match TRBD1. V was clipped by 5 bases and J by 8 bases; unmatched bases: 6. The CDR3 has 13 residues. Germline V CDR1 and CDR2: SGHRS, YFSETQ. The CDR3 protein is CASRQTGGYEAFF. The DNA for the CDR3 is TGCGCCAGCAGACAGACAGGGGGCTACGAAGCTTTCTTT.

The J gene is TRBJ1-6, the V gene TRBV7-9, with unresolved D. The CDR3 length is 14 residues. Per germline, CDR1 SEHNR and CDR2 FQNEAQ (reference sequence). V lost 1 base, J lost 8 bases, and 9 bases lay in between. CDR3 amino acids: CASSLDIDHSPLHF. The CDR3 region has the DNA TGTGCCAGCAGCTTAGACATCGATCATTCACCCCTCCACTTT.

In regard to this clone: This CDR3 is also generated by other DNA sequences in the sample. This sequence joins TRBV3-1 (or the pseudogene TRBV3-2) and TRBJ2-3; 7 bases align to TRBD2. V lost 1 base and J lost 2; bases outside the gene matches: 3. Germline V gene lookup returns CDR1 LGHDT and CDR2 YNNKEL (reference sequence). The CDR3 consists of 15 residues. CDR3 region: CASSQVGGFTDTQYF. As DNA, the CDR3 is TGTGCCAGCAGCCAAGTCGGGGGGTTCACAGATACGCAGTATTTT.

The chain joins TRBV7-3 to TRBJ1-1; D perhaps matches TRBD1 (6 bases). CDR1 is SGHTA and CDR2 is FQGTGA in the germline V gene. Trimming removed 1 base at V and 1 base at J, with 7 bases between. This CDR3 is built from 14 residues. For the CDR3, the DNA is TGTGCCAGCAGCTTAATGGGACAGAACACTGAAGCTTTCTTT. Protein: CASSLMGQNTEAFF.

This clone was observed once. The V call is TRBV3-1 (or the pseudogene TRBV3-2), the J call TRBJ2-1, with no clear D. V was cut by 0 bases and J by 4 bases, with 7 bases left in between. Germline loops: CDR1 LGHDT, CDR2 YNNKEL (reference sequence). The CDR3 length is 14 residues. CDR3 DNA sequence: TGTGCCAGCAGCCAAGAAGCTACTTACAATGAGCAGTTCTTC. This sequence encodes CASSQEATYNEQFF.

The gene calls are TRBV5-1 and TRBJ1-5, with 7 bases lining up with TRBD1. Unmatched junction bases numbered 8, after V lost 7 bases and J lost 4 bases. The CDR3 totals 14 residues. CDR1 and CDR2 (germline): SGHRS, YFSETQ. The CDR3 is CASAPTGPNQPQHF. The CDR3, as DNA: TGCGCCAGCGCGCCGACAGGGCCTAATCAGCCCCAGCATTTT.

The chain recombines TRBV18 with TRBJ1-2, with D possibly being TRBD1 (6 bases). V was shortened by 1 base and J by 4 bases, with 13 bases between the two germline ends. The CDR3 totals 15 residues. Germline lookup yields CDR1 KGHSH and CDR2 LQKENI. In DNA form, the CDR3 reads TGTGCCAGCTCACCACGAGGGGGGGCGAGCTATGGCTACACCTTC. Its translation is CASSPRGGASYGYTF. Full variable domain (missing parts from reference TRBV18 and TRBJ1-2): NAGVMQNPRHLVRRRGQEARLRCSPMKGHSHVYWYRQLPEEGLKFMVYLQKENIIDESGMPKERFSAEFPKEGPSILRIQQVVRGDSAAYFCASSPRGGASYGYTFGSGTRLTVV.

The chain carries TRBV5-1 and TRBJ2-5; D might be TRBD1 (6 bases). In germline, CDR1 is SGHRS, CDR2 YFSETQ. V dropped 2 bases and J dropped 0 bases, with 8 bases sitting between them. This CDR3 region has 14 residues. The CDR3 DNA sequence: TGCGCCAGCAGCTTCGGACAGAACCAAGAGACCCAGTACTTC. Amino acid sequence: CASSFGQNQETQYF. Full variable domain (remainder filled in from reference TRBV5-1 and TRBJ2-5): KAGVTQTPRYLIKTRGQQVTLSCSPISGHRSVSWYQQTPGQGLQFLFEYFSETQRNKGNFPGRFSGRQFSNSRSEMNVSTLELGDSALYLCASSFGQNQETQYFGPGTRLLVL.

For the CDR3, the DNA is TGTGCCAGCAGCTATCGGGAACGAGAGCTGTTTTTT. It specifies CASSYRERELFF. The genes are TRBV7-6 and TRBJ2-2; TRBD2 is a possible D gene (5 bases). V lost 4 bases and J 11 bases, leaving 11 bases between the germline ends. This CDR3 has 12 residues. Per germline, CDR1 SGHVS and CDR2 FNYEAQ.

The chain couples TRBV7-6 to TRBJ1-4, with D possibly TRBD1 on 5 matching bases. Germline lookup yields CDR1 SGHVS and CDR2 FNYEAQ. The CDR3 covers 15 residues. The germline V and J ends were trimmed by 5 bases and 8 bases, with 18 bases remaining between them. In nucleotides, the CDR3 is TGTGCCAGCAGCAGAAACCGCAGACAGTCGGAAAAACTGTTTTTT. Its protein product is CASSRNRRQSEKLFF.

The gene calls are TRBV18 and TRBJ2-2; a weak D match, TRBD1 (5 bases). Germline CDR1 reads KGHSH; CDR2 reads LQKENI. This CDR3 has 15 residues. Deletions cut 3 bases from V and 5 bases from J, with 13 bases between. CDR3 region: CASSPPRARTGELFF. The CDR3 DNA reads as TGTGCCAGCTCACCCCCCAGGGCCAGGACCGGGGAGCTGTTTTTT.

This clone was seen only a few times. The CDR3 sequence: CAISEGLGLAGSYEQYF. The CDR3 coding sequence is TGTGCCATCAGTGAAGGTCTCGGGCTAGCGGGGTCCTACGAGCAGTACTTC. The rearrangement uses TRBV10-3 and TRBJ2-7; 9 bases map to TRBD2. V shed 3 bases and J 1 base; nucleotides not matched to a gene: 10. Germline values: CDR1 ENHRY, CDR2 SYGVKD. The CDR3 loop spans 17 amino acids.

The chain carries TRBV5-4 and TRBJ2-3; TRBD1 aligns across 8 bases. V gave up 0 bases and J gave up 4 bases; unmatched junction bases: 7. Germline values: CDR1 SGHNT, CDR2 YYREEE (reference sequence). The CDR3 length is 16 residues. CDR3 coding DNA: TGTGCCAGCAGCTTGGGAACAGGGGGAAGAGCAGATACGCAGTATTTT. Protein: CASSLGTGGRADTQYF.

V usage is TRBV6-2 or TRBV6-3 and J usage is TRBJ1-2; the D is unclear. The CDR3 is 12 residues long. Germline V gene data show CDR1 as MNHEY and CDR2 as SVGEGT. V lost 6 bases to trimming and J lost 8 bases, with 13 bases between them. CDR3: CASSEAGRGYTF. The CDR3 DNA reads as TGTGCCAGCAGCGAGGCGGGGAGAGGCTACACCTTC.

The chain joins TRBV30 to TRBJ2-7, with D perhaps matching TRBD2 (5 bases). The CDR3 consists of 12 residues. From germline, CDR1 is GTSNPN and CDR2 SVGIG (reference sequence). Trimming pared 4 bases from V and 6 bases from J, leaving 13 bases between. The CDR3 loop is CAWNAGRGEQYF. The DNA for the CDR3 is TGTGCCTGGAATGCGGGTCGGGGCGAGCAGTACTTC.

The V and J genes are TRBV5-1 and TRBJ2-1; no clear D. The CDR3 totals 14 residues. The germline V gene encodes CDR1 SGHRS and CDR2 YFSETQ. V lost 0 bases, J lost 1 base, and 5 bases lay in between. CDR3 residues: CASSLEHSYNEQFF. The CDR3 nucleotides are TGCGCCAGCAGCTTGGAGCATTCCTACAATGAGCAGTTCTTC. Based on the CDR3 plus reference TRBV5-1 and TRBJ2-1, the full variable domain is KAGVTQTPRYLIKTRGQQVTLSCSPISGHRSVSWYQQTPGQGLQFLFEYFSETQRNKGNFPGRFSGRQFSNSRSEMNVSTLELGDSALYLCASSLEHSYNEQFFGPGTRLTVL.